The sequence of this TCR beta chain was determined in a study of cytomegalovirus exposure and HLA in healthy donors. 13 Jbeta primers and 60 Vbeta primers were used for the PCR. Assay used: immunoSEQ multiplex PCR; TCRdb lists only in-frame clones, some missing. This table holds 150,000 to 200,000 clones, about 85% found once. The V gene end was trimmed by 3 bases and the J gene end by 7 bases; junction bases not matched to a gene: 16. This CDR3 has 19 residues. Germline loops: CDR1 SGHRS, CDR2 YFSETQ. This sequence originates from a male donor in good health and CMV-seropositive. Sequencing was carried out using PBMCs. This chain uses TRBV5-1 with TRBJ2-2; 12 bases align to TRBD1. The CDR3 DNA follows: TGCGCCAGCAGCTCGACCCCCCCGGGACAGGGGGCGCGGGGCGGGGAGCTGTTTTTT. The encoded protein is CASSSTPPGQGARGGELFF.